This entry lists 18 T cell receptor beta chains sequenced from one sample in a study of cytomegalovirus exposure and HLA in healthy donors. The PCR made use of 60 Vbeta and 13 Jbeta primers. Sequencing was performed with immunoSEQ multiplex PCR; in TCRdb, only in-frame clones are kept and a portion is missing. Here the sample table reports some 160,000 clones. Sequencing input: PBMCs. The source is a man aged 30 to 45 in good health and CMV-seronegative.

The chain employs TRBV2 and TRBJ1-4; TRBD1 agrees at 7 bases. The V segment lost 1 base and the J segment 3 bases; nucleotides outside the gene matches: 5. The CDR3 contains 16 residues. The germline V gene encodes CDR1 SNHLY and CDR2 FYNNEI. CDR3 DNA: TGTGCCAGCAGTGAAGTTTTGGGACAGTCTAATGAAAAACTGTTTTTT. Its protein product is CASSEVLGQSNEKLFF.

CDR3 amino acids: CAITPGPGYSNQPQHF. CDR3 sequence (DNA): TGTGCCATCACTCCCGGTCCCGGTTATAGCAATCAGCCCCAGCATTTT. The gene calls are TRBV10-3 and TRBJ1-5; D is unresolved. V was trimmed by 7 bases and J by 0 bases, leaving 16 bases between them. The CDR3 runs 16 residues. CDR1 is ENHRY and CDR2 is SYGVKD in the germline V gene.

The chain combines TRBV4-1 with TRBJ1-2; D is uncertain. Between the trimmed V and J ends, which lost 1 base and 5 bases, there was a span of 14 bases. Germline CDR1 and CDR2: MGHRA and YSYEKL. This CDR3 is 15 amino acids long. In nucleotides, the CDR3 is TGCGCCAGCAGCCAAGTCGGAGTGGAGGGTTATGGCTACACCTTC. It is translated as CASSQVGVEGYGYTF.

V and J are TRBV9 and TRBJ2-7; 10 nucleotides line up with TRBD2. Germline assignment: CDR1 SGDLS and CDR2 YYNGEE. The CDR3 loop spans 16 amino acids. V gave up 4 bases and J gave up 3 bases; unmatched junction bases: 10. The CDR3 loop reads CASSPGLARTFYEQYF. The CDR3 DNA sequence: TGTGCCAGCAGCCCGGGACTAGCGAGGACTTTCTACGAGCAGTACTTC.

The genes are TRBV6-5 and TRBJ1-1; tentative D call: TRBD1 (5 bases). The length of the CDR3 is 14 residues. Germline CDR1 is MNHEY and CDR2 is SVGAGI. The ends were cut back, 7 bases at V and 4 bases at J, with 16 bases in the middle. The CDR3 loop is CASNPERGPTEAFF. Written as DNA, the CDR3 is TGTGCCAGCAATCCCGAAAGGGGCCCCACTGAAGCTTTCTTT.

The gene calls are TRBV18 and TRBJ1-4; D ambiguous. V gave up 2 bases and J gave up 0 bases, with 10 bases separating them. The CDR3 length is 16 residues. Germline V gene lookup returns CDR1 KGHSH and CDR2 LQKENI. In DNA form, the CDR3 reads TGTGCCAGCTCACCAATTAATATCCCAACTAATGAAAAACTGTTTTTT. Protein product: CASSPINIPTNEKLFF.

CDR3 loop: CASSEAWRERWNEQFF. CDR3 in DNA: TGTGCCAGCAGTGAAGCTTGGCGGGAGAGGTGGAATGAGCAGTTCTTC. The chain employs TRBV6-1 and TRBJ2-1; TRBD2 aligns across 7 bases. Germline CDR1 and CDR2: MNHNS and SASEGT. The junction had 9 bases not matched to a gene; V was cut back by 0 bases and J by 7 bases. The CDR3 consists of 16 residues.

The V call is TRBV4-3, the J call TRBJ2-6; the D gene is possibly TRBD2 (6 bases). Germline values: CDR1 LGHNA, CDR2 YSLEER. CDR3 size: 22 residues. The V end lost 1 base, the J end lost 2 bases, and 27 bases lay between the germline ends. Here the CDR3 DNA reads TGCGCCAGCAGCCAAGCTGACTCGGGGGAGGTTTTATTTTTCCCTGGGGCCAACGTCCTGACTTTC. This translates into CASSQADSGEVLFFPGANVLTF.

The J gene is TRBJ2-7, the V gene TRBV7-2, with D possibly being TRBD2 (5 bases). Germline CDR1 SGHTA, CDR2 FQGNSA. The length of the CDR3 is 15 residues. V gave up 3 bases and J gave up 0 bases, with 12 bases separating them. The CDR3 spells CASSFQVGSSYEQYF. DNA of the CDR3: TGTGCCAGCAGCTTCCAGGTAGGGAGCTCCTACGAGCAGTACTTC. The full variable domain, rest sourced from reference TRBV7-2 and TRBJ2-7, is GAGVSQSPSNKVTEKGKDVELRCDPISGHTALYWYRQSLGQGLEFLIYFQGNSAPDKSGLPSDRFSAERTGGSVSTLTIQRTQQEDSAVYLCASSFQVGSSYEQYFGPGTRLTVT.

The V and J genes are TRBV5-1 and TRBJ2-3, with 7 positions matching TRBD2. V dropped 0 bases and J dropped 3; count of bases not matched to a gene: 7. There are 16 residues in the CDR3. Per the germline V gene, CDR1 is SGHRS and CDR2 is YFSETQ. CDR3 sequence reads: CASSLGRGRTTDTQYF. In DNA form, the CDR3 reads TGCGCCAGCAGCTTGGGTCGCGGGAGAACGACAGATACGCAGTATTTT.

The chain joins TRBV5-1 to TRBJ2-7; 10 nucleotides align to TRBD2. Trimming took 1 base from V and 4 from J; bases not matched to a gene: 2. Germline V gene lookup returns CDR1 SGHRS and CDR2 YFSETQ. The CDR3 covers 14 residues. The CDR3 here is CASSLSSGSYEQYF. DNA of the CDR3: TGCGCCAGCAGCTTGTCTAGCGGGAGTTACGAGCAGTACTTC.

The chain couples TRBV10-3 to TRBJ2-1, with 14 bases lining up with TRBD2. The CDR3 is made up of 17 amino acids. The germline V gene encodes CDR1 ENHRY and CDR2 SYGVKD. The trim removed 6 bases at V and 7 bases at J, leaving 11 bases unmatched. The CDR3 region has the DNA TGTGCCATCAGGGCCGGACTAGCGGGAGGCACGGGTAATGAGCAGTTCTTC. As protein: CAIRAGLAGGTGNEQFF.

The genes are TRBV30 and TRBJ2-7; D not resolved. The CDR3 has 9 amino acids. Germline assignment: CDR1 GTSNPN and CDR2 SVGIG (reference sequence). Trimming cost V 4 bases and J 6 bases, with 4 bases left between them. This CDR3 reads CAWTSEQYF. As DNA, the CDR3 is TGTGCCTGGACGAGCGAGCAGTACTTC.

In regard to this clone: The same CDR3 arises from other DNA sequences in this sample as well. This chain links TRBV5-1 with TRBJ2-1; D may be TRBD2 (6 bases). Germline assignment: CDR1 SGHRS and CDR2 YFSETQ. The CDR3 totals 15 residues. The V gene lost 2 bases and the J gene lost 2 bases, with 11 bases spanning the gap. This CDR3 is CASSLGSGPYNEQFF. In DNA form, the CDR3 reads TGCGCCAGCAGCTTAGGTAGCGGACCCTACAATGAGCAGTTCTTC.

The chain couples TRBV5-1 to TRBJ2-3; 13 positions agree with TRBD2. The CDR3 covers 18 residues. The trim removed 2 bases at V and 1 base at J, leaving 7 bases unmatched. Germline CDR1 reads SGHRS; CDR2 reads YFSETQ. CDR3 residues: CASSFTSGGGTRTDTQYF. CDR3 bases: TGCGCCAGCAGCTTCACTAGCGGGGGGGGGACTCGCACAGATACGCAGTATTTT.

The chain employs TRBV5-5 and TRBJ1-5; D is ambiguous. Germline V gene lookup returns CDR1 SGHKS and CDR2 YYEKEE (reference sequence). The CDR3 contains 14 residues. V lost 1 base and J lost 3, with 8 bases in between. The chain's CDR3 is CASSLSGNNQPQHF. The CDR3 coding sequence is TGTGCCAGCAGCTTGAGCGGTAACAATCAGCCCCAGCATTTT.

This CDR3 reads CASSSYGLAGPFSYEQYF. The CDR3 region has the DNA TGTGCCAGCAGTTCCTATGGACTAGCGGGCCCCTTCTCCTACGAGCAGTACTTC. This chain connects TRBV28 to TRBJ2-7, with 11 nucleotides matching TRBD2. The CDR3 extends over 18 amino acids. The V and J ends lost 4 bases and 0 bases, in that order; junction bases with no gene match: 11. Germline V gives CDR1 MDHEN, CDR2 SYDVKM.

The rearrangement joins TRBV4-1 to TRBJ2-1; D may be TRBD2 (6 bases). V lost 4 bases and J lost 3, with 13 bases in between. The germline CDR1 and CDR2 sequences are MGHRA and YSYEKL. The CDR3 runs 15 residues. CDR3 sequence (DNA): TGCGCCAGCAGCCCCAACGGGGGATTCTACAATGAGCAGTTCTTC. Translated, it gives CASSPNGGFYNEQFF.